Presented here are 12 T cell receptor beta chains from one specimen sequenced in a study of T cells in Graves' hyperthyroidism and ophthalmopathy. TCR beta CDR3 regions were amplified from RNA transcripts. First-round RT-PCR with HTBI primers amplified the TCR CDR3 region. TCRdb reprocessed the multiplex PCR reads via MiXCR and lists one record per CDR3 protein. Here the sample spans about 590,000 distinct CDR3 sequences, 15% to 18% being singletons. Sequenced material: blood. The receptors were gathered from a woman aged 30 to 39 with Graves' hyperthyroidism.

This clonotype was counted ten times or more. The rearrangement uses TRBV28 and TRBJ2-1; possibly TRBD2 for D (5 bases). The V end was cut by 6 bases, the J end by 8 bases, with 29 bases between. The CDR3 sequence is 18 residues long. CDR1 and CDR2 from the germline V gene are MDHEN and SYDVKM. The CDR3 DNA follows: TGTGCCAGCAGCGACCCGGACCCGATCGGGGTCGCGAGAGATGAGCAGTTCTTC. Its translation is CASSDPDPIGVARDEQFF.

This clonotype showed up many times. The V gene is TRBV7-2, the J gene TRBJ1-2; D unresolved. Trimming removed 5 bases at V and 4 bases at J, with 8 bases between. The V gene's germline CDR1 is SGHTA and CDR2 FQGNSA. The CDR3 runs 12 residues. The CDR3 is CASSMTVYGYTF. The CDR3 coding sequence is TGTGCCAGCAGCATGACTGTCTATGGCTACACCTTC.

The sample holds many counts of this clonotype. V is TRBV11-2 and J is TRBJ2-1; D gene ambiguous. Germline-derived CDR1 and CDR2 are SGHAT and FQNNGV. The CDR3 runs to 12 residues. Trimming removed 1 base from V and 9 bases from J, with 7 bases in between. CDR3 DNA sequence: TGTGCCAGCAGCTTAGTCTCATCTGAGCAGTTCTTC. Residues: CASSLVSSEQFF.

This clonotype was observed a handful of times. The chain employs TRBV27 and TRBJ1-5; no definite D call. The CDR3 covers 13 residues. Trimming took off 5 bases at V and 3 bases at J, with 8 bases between the two ends. Looked up from germline, CDR1 is MNHEY and CDR2 is SMNVEV (reference sequence). As DNA, the CDR3 is TGTGCCAGCAGTCGCGGAGTCAATCAGCCCCAGCATTTT. This encodes CASSRGVNQPQHF.

This clonotype was recorded at least ten times. V is TRBV6-1 and J is TRBJ2-7, with D possibly being TRBD1 or TRBD2 (5 bases each). The CDR3 is 13 amino acids. Deletions cut 10 bases from V and 2 bases from J, with 15 bases between. CDR1 is MNHNS and CDR2 is SASEGT in the germline V gene. The CDR3 sequence: CATTRAGTYEQYF. CDR3 bases: TGTGCCACGACGCGGGCAGGGACCTACGAGCAGTACTTC.

This clonotype was seen many times. The chain has TRBV20-1 and TRBJ2-7, with D possibly TRBD2 on 6 matching bases. This CDR3 is built from 15 residues. The germline V and J ends were trimmed by 5 bases and 2 bases, with 19 bases remaining between them. CDR1 is DFQATT, CDR2 SNEGSKA, per germline (reference sequence). This CDR3 is CSAPDAGRETYEQYF. CDR3 DNA sequence: TGCAGTGCTCCGGATGCGGGGCGGGAAACCTACGAGCAGTACTTC.

The chain recombines TRBV6-2 or TRBV6-3 with TRBJ2-1; D is possibly TRBD2 (7 bases). CDR1 and CDR2 (germline): MNHEY, SVGEGT. Trimming shortened V by 2 bases and J by 4 bases, and 12 bases separated the two germline ends. CDR3 length: 15 residues. The CDR3 sequence: CASSYRGAGYNEQFF. CDR3 bases: TGTGCCAGCAGTTACCGGGGGGCCGGGTACAATGAGCAGTTCTTC.

This clonotype was detected ten times or more. The chain joins TRBV12-3 or TRBV12-4 to TRBJ2-7; TRBD1 agrees at 9 bases. The ends lost 2 bases at V and 9 bases at J; junction bases unmatched: 2. There are 12 residues in the CDR3. CDR3 nucleotides: TGTGCCAGCAGTTTAACGACAGGGGGGCAGTACTTC. Its protein product is CASSLTTGGQYF.

V and J are TRBV9 and TRBJ2-5; 8 bases fit TRBD2. The V segment lost 1 base and the J segment 2 bases; nucleotides outside the gene matches: 4. This CDR3 contains 15 residues. Germline V gene sequence: CDR1 SGDLS, CDR2 YYNGEE. The CDR3 nucleotides read TGTGCCAGCAGCGTAACAAGCGGGAGTCAAGAGACCCAGTACTTC. This gives the protein CASSVTSGSQETQYF.

The chain employs TRBV11-2 and TRBJ2-7; TRBD2 aligns across 13 bases. The CDR3 is 15 residues long. Germline assignment: CDR1 SGHAT and CDR2 FQNNGV. Trimming removed 7 bases from V and 3 bases from J; junction bases left unmatched: 6. CDR3 sequence (DNA): TGTGCCAGCAACCTACTAGCGGGAGGGGGCTACGAGCAGTACTTC. This codes for CASNLLAGGGYEQYF.

Many counts were recorded for this clonotype. The V call is TRBV18, the J call TRBJ2-1; 10 positions match TRBD2. The CDR3 loop spans 16 amino acids. V gave up 2 bases and J gave up 4 bases; unmatched junction bases: 5. CDR1 KGHSH and CDR2 LQKENI come from the germline V gene. CDR3 nucleotide sequence: TGTGCCAGCTCACCATTCTCGACTAGCGGGTACAATGAGCAGTTCTTC. This sequence encodes CASSPFSTSGYNEQFF.

This rearrangement joins TRBV20-1 to TRBJ2-7; D is perhaps TRBD1 (6 bases). CDR1 and CDR2 (germline): DFQATT, SNEGSKA (reference sequence). The CDR3 has 11 residues. Trimming pared 8 bases from V and 2 bases from J, leaving 10 bases between. The CDR3 bases are TGCAGTCCATCAGGGGCCTACGAGCAGTACTTC. Protein product: CSPSGAYEQYF.